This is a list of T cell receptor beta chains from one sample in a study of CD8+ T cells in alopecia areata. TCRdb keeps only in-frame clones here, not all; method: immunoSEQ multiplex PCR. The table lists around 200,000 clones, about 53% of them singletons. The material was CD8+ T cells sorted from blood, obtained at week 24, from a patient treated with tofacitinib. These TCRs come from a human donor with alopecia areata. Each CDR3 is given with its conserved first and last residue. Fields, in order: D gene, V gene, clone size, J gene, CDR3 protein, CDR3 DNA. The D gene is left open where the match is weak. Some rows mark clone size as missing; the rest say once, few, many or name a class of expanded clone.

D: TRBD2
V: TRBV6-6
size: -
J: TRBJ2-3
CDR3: CASTWTSGGPDTQYF
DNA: TGTGCCAGCACCTGGACTAGCGGGGGGCCAGATACGCAGTATTTT

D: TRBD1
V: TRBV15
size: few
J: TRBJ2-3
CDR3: CATSGAGGGFPTDTQYF
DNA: TGTGCCACCAGCGGGGCAGGGGGCGGCTTCCCCACAGATACGCAGTATTTT

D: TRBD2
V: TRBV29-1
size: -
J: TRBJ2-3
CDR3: CSVESGTSGTQYF
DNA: TGCAGCGTTGAATCTGGGACTAGCGGTACGCAGTATTTT

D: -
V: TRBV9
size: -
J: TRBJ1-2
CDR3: CASNKEGERYGYTF
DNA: TGTGCCAGCAACAAAGAGGGGGAACGCTATGGCTACACCTTC

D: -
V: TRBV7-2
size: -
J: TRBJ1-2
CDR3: CASRGQGSYGYTF
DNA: TGTGCCAGCCGGGGTCAGGGTTCCTATGGCTACACCTTC

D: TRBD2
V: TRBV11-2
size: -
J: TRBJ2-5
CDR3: CASSPWRGAEETQYF
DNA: TGTGCCAGCAGCCCCTGGCGGGGGGCGGAAGAGACCCAGTACTTC

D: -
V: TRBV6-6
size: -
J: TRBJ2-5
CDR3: CASSSTRETQYF
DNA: TGTGCCAGCAGTTCCACAAGAGAGACCCAGTACTTC

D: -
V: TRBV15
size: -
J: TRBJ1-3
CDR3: CATSRDRNGNTIYF
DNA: TGTGCCACCAGCAGAGATCGGAATGGGAACACCATATATTTT

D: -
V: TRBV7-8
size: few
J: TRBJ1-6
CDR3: CASSFDHRSSYNSPLHF
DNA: TGTGCCAGCAGCTTCGACCACAGGAGCTCCTATAATTCACCCCTCCACTTT

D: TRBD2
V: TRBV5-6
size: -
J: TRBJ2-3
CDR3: CASRTSGGAPDTQYF
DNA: TGTGCCAGCAGGACTAGCGGGGGGGCCCCAGATACGCAGTATTTT

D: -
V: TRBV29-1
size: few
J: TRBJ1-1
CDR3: CSVESAASNTEAFF
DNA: TGCAGCGTTGAATCGGCAGCCTCTAACACTGAAGCTTTCTTT

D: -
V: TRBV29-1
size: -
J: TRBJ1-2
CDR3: CSVEEDRYGYTF
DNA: TGCAGCGTTGAAGAGGACAGATATGGCTACACCTTC